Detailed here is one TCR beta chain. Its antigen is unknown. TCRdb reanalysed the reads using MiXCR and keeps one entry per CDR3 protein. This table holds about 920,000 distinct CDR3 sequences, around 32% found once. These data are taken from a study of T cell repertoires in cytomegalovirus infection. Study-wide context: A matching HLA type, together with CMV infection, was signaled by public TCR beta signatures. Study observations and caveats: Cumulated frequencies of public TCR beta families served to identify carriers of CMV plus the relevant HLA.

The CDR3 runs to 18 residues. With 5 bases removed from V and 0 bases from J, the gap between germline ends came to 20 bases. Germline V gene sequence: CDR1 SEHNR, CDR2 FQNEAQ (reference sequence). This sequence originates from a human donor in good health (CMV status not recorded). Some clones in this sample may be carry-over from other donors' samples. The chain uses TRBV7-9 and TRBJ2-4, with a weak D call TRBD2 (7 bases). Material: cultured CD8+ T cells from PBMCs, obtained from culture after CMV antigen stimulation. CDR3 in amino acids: CASSPPGGGHLAKNIQYF. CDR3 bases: TGTGCCAGCAGCCCTCCGGGGGGCGGACACCTAGCCAAAAACATTCAGTACTTC.